The subject of this entry is one TCR beta chain. Its antigen is unidentified. CDR1 is MNHNY and CDR2 is SVGAGI in the germline V gene (reference sequence). The CDR3 covers 14 residues. The germline V and J ends were trimmed by 6 bases and 2 bases, with 11 bases remaining between them. TCRdb's copy holds only in-frame clones and misses some; the assay was immunoSEQ multiplex PCR. Of under 250,000 clones detected, around 87% appear once; the ten largest clones hold 1.5% to 2.5%. The sample originates from a study of cytomegalovirus exposure and HLA in healthy donors. Study outcomes and limitations: Researchers counted roughly 150 TCR beta chains as cytomegalovirus-associated.

The V gene is TRBV6-6, the J gene TRBJ2-1; tentatively, D is TRBD1 (6 bases). This sequence originates from a woman aged 18-29 years in good health and CMV-seropositive. The specimen sequenced was PBMCs. DNA for the CDR3: TGTGCCAGCAGGCTACGACAGGCCTACAATGAGCAGTTCTTC. This translates into CASRLRQAYNEQFF.